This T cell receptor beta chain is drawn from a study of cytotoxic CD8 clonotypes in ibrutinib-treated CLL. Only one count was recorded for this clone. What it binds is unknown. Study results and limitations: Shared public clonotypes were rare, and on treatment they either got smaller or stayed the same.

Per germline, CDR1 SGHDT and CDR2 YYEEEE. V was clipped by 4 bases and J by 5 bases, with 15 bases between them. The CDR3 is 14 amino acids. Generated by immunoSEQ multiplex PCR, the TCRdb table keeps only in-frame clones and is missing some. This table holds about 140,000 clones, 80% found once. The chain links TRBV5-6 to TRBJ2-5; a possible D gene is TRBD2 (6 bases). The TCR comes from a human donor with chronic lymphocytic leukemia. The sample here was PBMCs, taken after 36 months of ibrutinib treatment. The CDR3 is CASSRRGGRETQYF. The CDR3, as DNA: TGTGCCAGCAGCAGGAGGGGCGGTAGGGAGACCCAGTACTTC.